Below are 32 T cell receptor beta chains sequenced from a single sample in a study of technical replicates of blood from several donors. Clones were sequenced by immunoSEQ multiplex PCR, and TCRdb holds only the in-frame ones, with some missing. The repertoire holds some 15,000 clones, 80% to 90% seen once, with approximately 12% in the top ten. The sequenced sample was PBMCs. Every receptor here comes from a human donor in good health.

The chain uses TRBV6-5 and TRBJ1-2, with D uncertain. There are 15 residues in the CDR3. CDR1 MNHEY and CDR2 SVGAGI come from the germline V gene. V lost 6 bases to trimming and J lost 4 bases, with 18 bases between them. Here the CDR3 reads CASRAPGVRGYGYTF. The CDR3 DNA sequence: TGTGCCAGCAGGGCCCCCGGTGTCCGAGGCTATGGCTACACCTTC.

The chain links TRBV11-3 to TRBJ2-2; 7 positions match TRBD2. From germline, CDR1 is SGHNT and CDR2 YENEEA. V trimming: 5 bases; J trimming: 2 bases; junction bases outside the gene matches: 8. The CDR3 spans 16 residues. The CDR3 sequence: CASSLGLGPNTGELFF. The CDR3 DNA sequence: TGTGCCAGCAGCCTTGGACTAGGGCCAAACACCGGGGAGCTGTTTTTT.

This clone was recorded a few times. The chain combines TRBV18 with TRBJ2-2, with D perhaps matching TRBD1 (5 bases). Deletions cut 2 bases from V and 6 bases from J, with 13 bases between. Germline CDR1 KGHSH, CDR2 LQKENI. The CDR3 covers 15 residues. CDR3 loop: CASSPEQDLAGELFF. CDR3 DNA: TGTGCCAGCTCACCAGAACAGGATCTGGCCGGGGAGCTGTTTTTT.

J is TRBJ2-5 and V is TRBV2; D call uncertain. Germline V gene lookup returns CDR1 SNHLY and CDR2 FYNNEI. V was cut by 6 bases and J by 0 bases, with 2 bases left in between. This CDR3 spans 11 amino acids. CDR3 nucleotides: TGTGCCAGCAGCTACCAAGAGACCCAGTACTTC. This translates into CASSYQETQYF.

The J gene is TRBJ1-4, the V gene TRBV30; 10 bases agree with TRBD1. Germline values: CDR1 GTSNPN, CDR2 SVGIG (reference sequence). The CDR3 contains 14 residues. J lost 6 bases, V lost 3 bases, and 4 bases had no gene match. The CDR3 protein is CAWRAGTGDEKLFF. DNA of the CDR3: TGTGCCTGGAGAGCCGGGACAGGGGATGAAAAACTGTTTTTT.

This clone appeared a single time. This chain's CDR3 is CASRSHASGRRGGNEQFF. In DNA form, the CDR3 reads TGTGCAAGTCGCTCCCACGCTAGCGGGAGAAGAGGGGGCAATGAGCAGTTCTTC. The rearrangement links TRBV12-2 to TRBJ2-1; TRBD2, as called in the table, went unchecked against the DNA. TRBV12-2 is deemed a pseudogene. This CDR3 region has 18 residues.

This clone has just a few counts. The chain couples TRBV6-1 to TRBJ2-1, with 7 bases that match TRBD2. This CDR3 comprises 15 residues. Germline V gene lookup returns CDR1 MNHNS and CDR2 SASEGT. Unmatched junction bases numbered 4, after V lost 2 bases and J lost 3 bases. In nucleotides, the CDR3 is TGTGCCAGCAGTGAATTGGGGGAGGGCTACAATGAGCAGTTCTTC. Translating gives CASSELGEGYNEQFF.

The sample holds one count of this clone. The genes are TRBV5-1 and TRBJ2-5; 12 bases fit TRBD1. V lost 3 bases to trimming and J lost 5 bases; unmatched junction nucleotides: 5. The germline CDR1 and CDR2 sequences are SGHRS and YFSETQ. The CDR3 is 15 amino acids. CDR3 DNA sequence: TGCGCCAGCAGCTGGGGGACAGGGGGCCGTGAGACCCAGTACTTC. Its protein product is CASSWGTGGRETQYF.

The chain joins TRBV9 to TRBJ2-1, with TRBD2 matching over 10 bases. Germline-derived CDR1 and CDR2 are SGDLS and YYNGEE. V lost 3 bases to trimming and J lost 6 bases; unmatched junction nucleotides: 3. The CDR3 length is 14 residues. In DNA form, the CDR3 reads TGTGCCAGCAGCGGGACTAGCGGTTCCAATGAGCAGTTCTTC. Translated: CASSGTSGSNEQFF.

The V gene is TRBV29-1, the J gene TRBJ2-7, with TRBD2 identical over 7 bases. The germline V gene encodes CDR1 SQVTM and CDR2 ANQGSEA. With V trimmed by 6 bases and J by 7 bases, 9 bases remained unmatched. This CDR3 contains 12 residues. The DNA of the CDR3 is TGCAGCGTGGGCGGGAGTTCGAGGGAGCAGTACTTC. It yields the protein CSVGGSSREQYF.

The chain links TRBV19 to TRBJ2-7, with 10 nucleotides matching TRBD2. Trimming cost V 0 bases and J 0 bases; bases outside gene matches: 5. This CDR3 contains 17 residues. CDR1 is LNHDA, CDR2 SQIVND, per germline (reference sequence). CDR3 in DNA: TGTGCCAGTAGTATAGATCTAGCTAGCGGGAGCTCCTACGAGCAGTACTTC. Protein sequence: CASSIDLASGSSYEQYF.

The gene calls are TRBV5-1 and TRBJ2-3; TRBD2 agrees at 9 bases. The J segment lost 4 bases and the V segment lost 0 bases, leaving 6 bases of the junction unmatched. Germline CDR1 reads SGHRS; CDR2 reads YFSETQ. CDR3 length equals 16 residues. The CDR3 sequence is CASSLAAGGPADTQYF. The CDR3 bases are TGCGCCAGCAGCTTGGCGGCGGGAGGGCCCGCAGATACGCAGTATTTT.

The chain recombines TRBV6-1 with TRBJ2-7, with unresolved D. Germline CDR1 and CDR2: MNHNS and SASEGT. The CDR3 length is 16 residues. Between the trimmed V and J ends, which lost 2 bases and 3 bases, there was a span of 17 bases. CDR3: CASSEMVGSEHYEQYF. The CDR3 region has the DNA TGTGCCAGCAGTGAAATGGTCGGGTCTGAGCACTACGAGCAGTACTTC.

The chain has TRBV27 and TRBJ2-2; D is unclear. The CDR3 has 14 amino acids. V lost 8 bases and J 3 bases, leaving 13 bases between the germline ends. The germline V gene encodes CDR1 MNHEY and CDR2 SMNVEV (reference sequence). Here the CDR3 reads CASLRSGDTGELFF. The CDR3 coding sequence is TGTGCCAGCCTCCGGTCTGGAGACACCGGGGAGCTGTTTTTT.

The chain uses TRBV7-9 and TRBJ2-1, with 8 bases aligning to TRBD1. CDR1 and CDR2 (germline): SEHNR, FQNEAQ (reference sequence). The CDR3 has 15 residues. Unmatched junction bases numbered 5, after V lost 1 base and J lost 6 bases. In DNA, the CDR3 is TGTGCCAGCAGCTTAGAGACAGGGGCGGTCAATGAGCAGTTCTTC. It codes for CASSLETGAVNEQFF.

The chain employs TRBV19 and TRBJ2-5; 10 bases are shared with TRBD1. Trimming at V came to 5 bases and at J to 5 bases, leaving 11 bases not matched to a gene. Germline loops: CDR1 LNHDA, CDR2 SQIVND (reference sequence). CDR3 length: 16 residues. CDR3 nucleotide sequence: TGTGCCAGTAGTCCCTACGGGACAGGGGATAAGGAGACCCAGTACTTC. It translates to CASSPYGTGDKETQYF.

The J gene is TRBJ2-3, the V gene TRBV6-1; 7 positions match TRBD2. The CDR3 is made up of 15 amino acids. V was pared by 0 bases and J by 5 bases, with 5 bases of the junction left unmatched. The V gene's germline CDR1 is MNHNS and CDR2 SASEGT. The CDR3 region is CASSEAGGEGDTQYF. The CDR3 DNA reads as TGTGCCAGCAGTGAAGCGGGTGGGGAGGGAGATACGCAGTATTTT.

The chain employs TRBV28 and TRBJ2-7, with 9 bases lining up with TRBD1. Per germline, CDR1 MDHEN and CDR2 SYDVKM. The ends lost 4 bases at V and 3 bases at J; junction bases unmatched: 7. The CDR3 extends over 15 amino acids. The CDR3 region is CASSSPQGASYEQYF. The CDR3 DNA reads TGTGCCAGCAGTTCCCCACAGGGGGCAAGCTACGAGCAGTACTTC.

The chain's CDR3 is CAARTEQETQYF. DNA of the CDR3: TGTGCCGCAAGGACAGAACAAGAGACCCAGTACTTC. The rearrangement joins TRBV10-3 to TRBJ2-5; tentative D call: TRBD1 (6 bases). V dropped 11 bases and J dropped 2 bases, with 12 bases sitting between them. CDR1 ENHRY and CDR2 SYGVKD come from the germline V gene. The CDR3 is 12 amino acids.

CDR3 nucleotides: TGCGCCAGCAGGGCCTCCTGGACATCTGGAAACACCATATATTTT. Residues: CASRASWTSGNTIYF. The chain has TRBV5-1 and TRBJ1-3; the D gene is possibly TRBD1 (5 bases). Germline loops: CDR1 SGHRS, CDR2 YFSETQ. V was clipped by 5 bases and J by 1 base, with 13 bases between them. CDR3 length: 15 amino acids.

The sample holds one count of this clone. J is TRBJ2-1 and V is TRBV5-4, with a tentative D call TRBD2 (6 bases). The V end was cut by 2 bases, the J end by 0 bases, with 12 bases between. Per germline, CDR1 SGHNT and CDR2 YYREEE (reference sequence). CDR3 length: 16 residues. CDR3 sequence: CASSFQRASSYNEQFF. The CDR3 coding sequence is TGTGCCAGCAGCTTCCAGCGGGCCAGCTCCTACAATGAGCAGTTCTTC.

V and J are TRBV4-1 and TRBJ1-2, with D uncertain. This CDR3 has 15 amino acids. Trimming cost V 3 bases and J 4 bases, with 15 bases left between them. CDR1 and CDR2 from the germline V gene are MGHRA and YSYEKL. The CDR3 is CASSQQDTLSYGYTF. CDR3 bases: TGCGCCAGCAGCCAGCAGGATACGTTGAGCTATGGCTACACCTTC.

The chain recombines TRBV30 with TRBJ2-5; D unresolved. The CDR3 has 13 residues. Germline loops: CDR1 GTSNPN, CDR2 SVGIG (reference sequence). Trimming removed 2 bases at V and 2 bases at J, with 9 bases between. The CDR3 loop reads CAWSLKQQETQYF. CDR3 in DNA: TGTGCCTGGAGTCTGAAACAGCAAGAGACCCAGTACTTC. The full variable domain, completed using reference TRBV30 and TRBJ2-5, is SQTIHQWPATLVQPVGSPLSLECTVEGTSNPNLYWYRQAAGRGLQLLFYSVGIGQISSEVPQNLSASRPQDRQFILSSKKLLLSDSGFYLCAWSLKQQETQYFGPGTRLLVL.

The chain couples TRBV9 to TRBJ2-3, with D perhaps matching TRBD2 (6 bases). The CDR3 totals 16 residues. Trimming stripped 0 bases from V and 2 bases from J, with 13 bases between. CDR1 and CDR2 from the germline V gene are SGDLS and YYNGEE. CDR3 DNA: TGTGCCAGCAGCGTAGGTGGGGGGTCTTACACAGATACGCAGTATTTT. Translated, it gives CASSVGGGSYTDTQYF.

The CDR3 coding sequence is TGTGCCAGCAGCTTACAGGATATCTATGGCTACACCTTC. Its translation is CASSLQDIYGYTF. The V call is TRBV5-4, the J call TRBJ1-2, with D tentatively TRBD1 (5 bases). CDR1 is SGHNT and CDR2 is YYREEE in the germline V gene (reference sequence). This CDR3 comprises 13 residues. Trimming stripped 2 bases from V and 4 bases from J, with 9 bases between.

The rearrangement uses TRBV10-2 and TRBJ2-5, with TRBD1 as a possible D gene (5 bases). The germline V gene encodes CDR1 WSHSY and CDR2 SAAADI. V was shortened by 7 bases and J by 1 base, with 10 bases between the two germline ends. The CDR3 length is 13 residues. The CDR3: CASKMGPQETQYF. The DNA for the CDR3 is TGCGCCAGCAAAATGGGGCCCCAAGAGACCCAGTACTTC.

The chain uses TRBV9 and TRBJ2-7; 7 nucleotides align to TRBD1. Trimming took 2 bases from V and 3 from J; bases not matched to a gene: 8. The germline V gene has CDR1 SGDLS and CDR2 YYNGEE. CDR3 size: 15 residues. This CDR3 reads CASSVPGQADYEQYF. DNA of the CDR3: TGTGCCAGCAGCGTCCCAGGACAGGCCGACTACGAGCAGTACTTC.

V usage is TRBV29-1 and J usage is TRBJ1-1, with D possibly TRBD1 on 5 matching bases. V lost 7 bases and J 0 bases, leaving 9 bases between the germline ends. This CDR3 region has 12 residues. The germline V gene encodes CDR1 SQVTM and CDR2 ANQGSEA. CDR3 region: CSATTVNTEAFF. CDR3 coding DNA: TGCAGCGCCACGACAGTGAACACTGAAGCTTTCTTT.

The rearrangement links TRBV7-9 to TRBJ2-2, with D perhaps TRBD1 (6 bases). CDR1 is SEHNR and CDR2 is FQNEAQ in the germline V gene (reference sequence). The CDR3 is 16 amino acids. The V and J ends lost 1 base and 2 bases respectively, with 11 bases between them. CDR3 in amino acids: CASSLGRTVNTGELFF. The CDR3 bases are TGTGCCAGCAGCTTAGGGCGGACAGTAAACACCGGGGAGCTGTTTTTT.

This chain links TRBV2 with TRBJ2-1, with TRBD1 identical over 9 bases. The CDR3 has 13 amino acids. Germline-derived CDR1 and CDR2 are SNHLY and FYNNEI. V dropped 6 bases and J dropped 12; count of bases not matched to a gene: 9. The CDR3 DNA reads TGTGCCAGCAGATACGGGACAGGGTACGGGCAGTTCTTC. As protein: CASRYGTGYGQFF.

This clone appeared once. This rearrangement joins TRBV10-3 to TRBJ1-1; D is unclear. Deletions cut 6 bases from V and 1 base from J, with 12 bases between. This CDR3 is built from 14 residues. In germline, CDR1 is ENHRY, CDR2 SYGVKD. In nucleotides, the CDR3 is TGTGCCATCAGGTTAGGAGGCCCGAACACTGAAGCTTTCTTT. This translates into CAIRLGGPNTEAFF.

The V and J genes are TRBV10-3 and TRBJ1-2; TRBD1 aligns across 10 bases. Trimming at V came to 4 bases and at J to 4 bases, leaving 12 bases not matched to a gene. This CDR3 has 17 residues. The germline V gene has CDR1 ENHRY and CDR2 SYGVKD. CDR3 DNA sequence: TGTGCCATCAGTGTCAACTCCGGGACAGGGGAGGCCTATGGCTACACCTTC. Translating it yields CAISVNSGTGEAYGYTF.